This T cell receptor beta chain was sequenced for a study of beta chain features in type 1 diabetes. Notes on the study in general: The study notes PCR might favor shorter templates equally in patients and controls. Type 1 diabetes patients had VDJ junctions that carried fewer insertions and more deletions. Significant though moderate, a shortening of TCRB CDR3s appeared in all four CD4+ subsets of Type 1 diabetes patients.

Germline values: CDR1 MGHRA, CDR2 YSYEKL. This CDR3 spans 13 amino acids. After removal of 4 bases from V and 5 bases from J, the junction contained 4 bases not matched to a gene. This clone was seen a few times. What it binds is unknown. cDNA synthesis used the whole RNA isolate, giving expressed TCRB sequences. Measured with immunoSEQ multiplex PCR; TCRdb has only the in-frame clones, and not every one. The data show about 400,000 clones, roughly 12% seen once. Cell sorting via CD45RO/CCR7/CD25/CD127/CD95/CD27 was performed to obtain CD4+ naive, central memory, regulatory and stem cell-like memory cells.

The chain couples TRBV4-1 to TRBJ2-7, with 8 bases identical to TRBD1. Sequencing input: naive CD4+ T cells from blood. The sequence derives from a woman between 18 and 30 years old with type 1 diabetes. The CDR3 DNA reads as TGCGCCAGCAGCCGGACAGGGTCCCACGAGCAGTACTTC. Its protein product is CASSRTGSHEQYF.